The clone carrying this T cell receptor (beta chain) was observed a few times. What it recognizes is unknown. A read error may account for a junction end that differs from germline. This sample stems from a study of response to subunit inactivated influenza vaccine. TCRdb fed the RT-PCR reads into MiXCR, producing one record per CDR3 protein. The sample has about 530,000 distinct CDR3 sequences; about 12% are singletons. The study, taken as a whole, reports: A suggestion made by the authors is that each seasonal influenza vaccination recruits few new T cells.

The CDR3 consists of 14 residues. The germline CDR1 and CDR2 sequences are MNHNS and SASEGT. The sequenced sample was PBMCs from blood, obtained on the day of vaccination. The genes are TRBV6-1 and TRBJ2-5, with D possibly called TRBD1 or TRBD2 (6 bases each). The TCR was taken from a man in his fifties who received an inactivated influenza vaccine. The DNA for the CDR3 is TGTGCCAGCAGTCCCCGGAGGGGACAAGGGACCCAGTACTTC. Translation gives CASSPRRGQGTQYF.